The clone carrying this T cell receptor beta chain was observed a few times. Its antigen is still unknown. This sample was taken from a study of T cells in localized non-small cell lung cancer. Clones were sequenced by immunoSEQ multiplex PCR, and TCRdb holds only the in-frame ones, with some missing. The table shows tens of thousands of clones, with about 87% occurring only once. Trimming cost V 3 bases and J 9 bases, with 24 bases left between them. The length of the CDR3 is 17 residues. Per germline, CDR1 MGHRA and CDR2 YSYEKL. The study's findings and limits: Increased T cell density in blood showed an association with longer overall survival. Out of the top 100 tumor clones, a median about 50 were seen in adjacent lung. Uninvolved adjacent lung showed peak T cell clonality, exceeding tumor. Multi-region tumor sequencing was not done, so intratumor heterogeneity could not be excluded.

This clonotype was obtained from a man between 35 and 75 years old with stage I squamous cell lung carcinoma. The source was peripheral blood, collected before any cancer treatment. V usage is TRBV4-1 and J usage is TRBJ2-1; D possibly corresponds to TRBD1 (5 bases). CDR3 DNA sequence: TGCGCCAGCAGCCAGATTGACCTAATGGACCTAAGGGGTGAGCAGTTCTTC. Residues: CASSQIDLMDLRGEQFF.